This TCR beta chain was obtained from a study of radiotherapy plus CTLA-4 blockade in lung cancer. General observations from the study: Expansion in blood of tumor-derived TCR clones was seen after radiotherapy plus ipilimumab.

Profiled with immunoSEQ multiplex PCR; TCRdb holds only in-frame clones, not every one. The sample includes 43,000 or so clones, around 63% of them seen just once. Germline V lookup: CDR1 LNHDA, CDR2 SQIVND (reference sequence). The CDR3 totals 15 residues. With 2 bases clipped from V and 6 bases from J, the junction kept 5 bases outside the gene matches. In this sample, this clone turned up once. The antigen is not known. Here the sequenced sample was peripheral blood, taken from a patient treated with radiotherapy plus ipilimumab. The sequence derives from a human donor with non-small cell lung cancer who had a partial response to radiotherapy plus ipilimumab. The chain couples TRBV19 to TRBJ2-7; 12 nucleotides match TRBD1. The CDR3 is CASSIRGTGGAEQYF. In DNA form, the CDR3 reads TGTGCCAGTAGTATACGAGGGACAGGGGGCGCCGAGCAGTACTTC.